This TCR beta chain came from a study of tumor-infiltrating lymphocytes in oesophageal squamous cell carcinoma. TCRdb recomputed calls from the PCR reads with MiXCR, one row per CDR3 protein. In the table there are around 23,000 distinct CDR3 sequences, 30% to 40% of which are singletons. This clonotype showed up many times. CDR1 and CDR2 from the germline V gene are DFQATT and SNEGSKA (reference sequence). J lost 9 bases, V lost 5 bases, and 11 bases had no gene match. The CDR3 is 15 residues long. This chain joins TRBV20-1 and TRBJ2-1; 12 bases are shared with TRBD1. This TCR derives from a male donor with esophageal squamous cell carcinoma. Source material: esophageal tumor tissue. CDR3 loop: CSAFFRDRGLGEQFF. The CDR3 nucleotides are TGCAGTGCTTTCTTCCGGGACAGGGGGCTCGGTGAGCAGTTCTTC.